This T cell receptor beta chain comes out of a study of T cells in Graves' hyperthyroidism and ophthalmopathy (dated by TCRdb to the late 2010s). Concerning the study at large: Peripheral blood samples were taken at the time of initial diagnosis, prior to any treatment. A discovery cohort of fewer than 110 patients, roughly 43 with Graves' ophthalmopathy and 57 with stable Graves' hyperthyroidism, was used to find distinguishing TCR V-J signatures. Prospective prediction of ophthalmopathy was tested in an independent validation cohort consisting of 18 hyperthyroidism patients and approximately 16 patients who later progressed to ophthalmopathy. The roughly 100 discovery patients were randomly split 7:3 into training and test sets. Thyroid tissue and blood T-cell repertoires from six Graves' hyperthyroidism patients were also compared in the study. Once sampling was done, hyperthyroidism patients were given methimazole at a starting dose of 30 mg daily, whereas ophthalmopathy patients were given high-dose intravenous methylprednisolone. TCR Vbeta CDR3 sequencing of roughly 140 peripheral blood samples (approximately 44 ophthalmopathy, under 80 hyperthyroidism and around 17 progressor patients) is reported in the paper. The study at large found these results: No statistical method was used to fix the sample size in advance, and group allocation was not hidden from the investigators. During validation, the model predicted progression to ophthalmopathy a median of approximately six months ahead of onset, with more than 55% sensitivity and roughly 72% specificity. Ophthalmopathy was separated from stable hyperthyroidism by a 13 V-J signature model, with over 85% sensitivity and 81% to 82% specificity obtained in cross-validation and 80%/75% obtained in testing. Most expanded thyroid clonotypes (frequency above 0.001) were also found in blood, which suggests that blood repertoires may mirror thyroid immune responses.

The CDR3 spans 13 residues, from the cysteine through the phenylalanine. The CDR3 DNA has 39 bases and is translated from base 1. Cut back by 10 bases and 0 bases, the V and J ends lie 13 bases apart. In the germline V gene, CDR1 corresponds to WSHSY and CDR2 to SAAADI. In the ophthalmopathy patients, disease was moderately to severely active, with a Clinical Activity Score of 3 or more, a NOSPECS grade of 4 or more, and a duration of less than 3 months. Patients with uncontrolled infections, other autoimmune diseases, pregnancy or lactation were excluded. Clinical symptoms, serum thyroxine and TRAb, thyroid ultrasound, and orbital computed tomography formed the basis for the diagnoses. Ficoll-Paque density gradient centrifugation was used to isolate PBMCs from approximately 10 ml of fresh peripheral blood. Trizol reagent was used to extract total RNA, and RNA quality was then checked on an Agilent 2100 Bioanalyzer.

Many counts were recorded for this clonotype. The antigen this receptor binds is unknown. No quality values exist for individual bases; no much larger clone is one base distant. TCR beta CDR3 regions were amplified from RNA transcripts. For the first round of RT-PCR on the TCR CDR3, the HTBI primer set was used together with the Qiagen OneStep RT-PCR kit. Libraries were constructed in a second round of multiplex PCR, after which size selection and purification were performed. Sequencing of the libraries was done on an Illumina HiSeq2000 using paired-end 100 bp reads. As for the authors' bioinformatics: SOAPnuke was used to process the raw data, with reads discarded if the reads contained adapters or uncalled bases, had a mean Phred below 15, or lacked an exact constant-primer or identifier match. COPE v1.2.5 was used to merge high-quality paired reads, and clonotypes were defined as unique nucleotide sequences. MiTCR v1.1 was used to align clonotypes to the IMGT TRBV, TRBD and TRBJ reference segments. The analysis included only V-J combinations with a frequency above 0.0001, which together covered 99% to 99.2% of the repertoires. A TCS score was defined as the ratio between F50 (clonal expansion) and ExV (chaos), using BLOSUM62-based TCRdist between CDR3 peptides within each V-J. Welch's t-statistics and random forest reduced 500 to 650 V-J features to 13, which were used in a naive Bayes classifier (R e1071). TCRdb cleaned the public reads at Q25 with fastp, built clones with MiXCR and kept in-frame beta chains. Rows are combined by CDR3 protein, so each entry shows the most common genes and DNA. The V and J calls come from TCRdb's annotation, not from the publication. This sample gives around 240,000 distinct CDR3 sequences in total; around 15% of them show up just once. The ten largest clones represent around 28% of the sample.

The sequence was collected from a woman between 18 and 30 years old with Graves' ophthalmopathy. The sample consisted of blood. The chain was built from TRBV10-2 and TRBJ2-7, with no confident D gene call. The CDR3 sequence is CATLPDASYEQYF. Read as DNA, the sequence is TGCGCCACCCTGCCGGACGCCTCCTACGAGCAGTACTTC.